Listed below are T cell receptor beta chains from one sample, sequenced in a study of tumor-infiltrating lymphocytes in primary liver carcinoma. TCRdb recomputed calls from the multiplex PCR reads with MiXCR, one row per CDR3 protein. The data contain 70,000 to 85,000 distinct CDR3 sequences, over 70% of them singletons. Sequenced material: liver tumor tissue from sampling region 4. The receptor set was obtained from a woman in her fifties or sixties with primary liver carcinoma and hepatitis B virus infection. The conserved cysteine and the conserved F or W are not part of the CDR3 here.

J	V	CDR3
TRBJ2-6	TRBV14	ASSQREIRQDLSGANVLT
TRBJ2-7	TRBV5-1	ASSLDLEQH
TRBJ2-2	TRBV5-4	ASSLFGRNIGELF
TRBJ1-5	TRBV7-9	ASSWGHDQPRH
TRBJ2-3	TRBV11-3	ASSLDRRTTDTQH
TRBJ1-5	TRBV6-6	LSSYGSGVRQPQH
TRBJ1-1	TRBV11-2	ANSSRLTRGANTEAF
TRBJ2-1	TRBV29-1	SVEETQGRINEQF
TRBJ2-6	TRBV28	ASTPGGAGANVLT
TRBJ2-5	TRBV6-1	ASNWDSRETQY
TRBJ2-7	TRBV6-1	AGGSGTYEQY
TRBJ2-7	TRBV6-6	AGSYRGGDEQY
TRBJ2-1	TRBV6-1	ATVGLAVTRQF
TRBJ1-1	TRBV29-1	SGGGMNTEPF
TRBJ2-2	TRBV4-2	ASSHAVGTRTGELF
TRBJ2-7	TRBV28	ASIRQGANYEQY
TRBJ1-4	TRBV6-2/TRBV6-3	SSSKTGQEAPEEI
TRBJ1-5	TRBV6-1	ASSESRGNRPQH
TRBJ2-1	TRBV4-1	ASSQRVPPARGSEQF
TRBJ2-2	TRBV11-2	PSTDVAGDPF
TRBJ2-3	TRBV11-2	GGSFRPTGIITDTQY
TRBJ1-1	TRBV6-2/TRBV6-3	ASTASANTETF
TRBJ2-3	TRBV4-1	ASSRISGSADTQY
TRBJ2-7	TRBV12-3/TRBV12-4	ASSSDGGRARYHDQY
TRBJ1-1	TRBV4-1	ASRHGTEVF
TRBJ2-1	TRBV18	ASSPIGQGGQLVEQF
TRBJ2-4	TRBV6-5	ANRKGHYVNIQY
TRBJ1-2	TRBV6-5	AVSIGRHYSYT
TRBJ2-1	TRBV5-1	ASSISSGSSYNEQF
TRBJ2-1	TRBV11-3	ASSPLGSGNNEKF
TRBJ2-1	TRBV12-3/TRBV12-4	ANRNEREVPNEKF
TRBJ2-1	TRBV5-4	ASRDREAYNEQF
TRBJ2-1	TRBV12-3/TRBV12-4	TSSLRPRGYYNEQF
TRBJ2-5	TRBV5-1	ASSPRTGEETQY
TRBJ1-2	TRBV6-5	ASSRPGGGYT
TRBJ2-7	TRBV11-2	ASSSSRKSYEQY
TRBJ1-6	TRBV6-5	ASSSPRSNSPLQ
TRBJ2-1	TRBV11-2	ASGLDPAETYEQF
TRBJ1-5	TRBV10-2	ASRRTGADQPQH
TRBJ2-5	TRBV29-1	NVEGGTGEQETQY
TRBJ2-1	TRBV29-1	SVGGQSSDEQF
TRBJ2-5	TRBV5-1	ASGWLGRRGETQY
TRBJ2-1	TRBV29-1	SVKGDRNNEQF
TRBJ2-7	TRBV12-3/TRBV12-4	AISPRGGNSYEQY
TRBJ1-5	TRBV6-5	ASSHSGEGAGKPQH
TRBJ1-4	TRBV30	AWSFNRAPNEKLF
TRBJ1-5	TRBV7-9	ASSLSNLNQPQH
TRBJ2-1	TRBV28	ASPPRPGLAGYNGQF
TRBJ2-2	TRBV10-3	AIGGSRGPGELF
TRBJ1-5	TRBV6-6	ASSYPAGRNQPQH
TRBJ2-6	TRBV6-5	ASSYSLQGAPSGANVLT
TRBJ1-2	TRBV29-1	SVPRGTSTRGYT
TRBJ2-3	TRBV29-1	SVDGGGTDTHY
TRBJ2-1	TRBV7-9	PSSLGGCGSSYNEQF
TRBJ2-7	TRBV6-5	ASSPQGGGYEQY
TRBJ2-7	TRBV28	ASCSTAIYEQY
TRBJ1-4	TRBV4-2	ASSLDIVFDKGNEKLF
TRBJ1-2	TRBV11-2	ASSLESFNYGYT